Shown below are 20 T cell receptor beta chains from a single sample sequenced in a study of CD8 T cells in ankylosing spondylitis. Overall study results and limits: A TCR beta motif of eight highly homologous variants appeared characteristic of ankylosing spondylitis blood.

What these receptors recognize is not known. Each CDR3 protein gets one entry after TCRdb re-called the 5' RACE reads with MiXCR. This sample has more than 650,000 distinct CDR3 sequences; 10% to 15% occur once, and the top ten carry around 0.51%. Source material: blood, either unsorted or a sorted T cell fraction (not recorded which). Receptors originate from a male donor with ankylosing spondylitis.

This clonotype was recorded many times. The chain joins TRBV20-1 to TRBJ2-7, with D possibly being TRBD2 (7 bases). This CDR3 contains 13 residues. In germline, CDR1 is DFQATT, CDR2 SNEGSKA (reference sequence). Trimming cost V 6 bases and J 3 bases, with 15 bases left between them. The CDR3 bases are TGCAGTGCCAGGGGAGGGGGTTTCTACGAGCAGTACTTC. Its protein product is CSARGGGFYEQYF.

CDR3 in DNA: TGTGCCAGCTCCCTACCACCCCCAAGGGCAGATACGCAGTATTTT. It specifies CASSLPPPRADTQYF. The J gene is TRBJ2-3, the V gene TRBV18; unclear D gene. The V gene's germline CDR1 is KGHSH and CDR2 LQKENI. The CDR3 contains 15 residues. The ends were cut back, 6 bases at V and 4 bases at J, with 17 bases in the middle.

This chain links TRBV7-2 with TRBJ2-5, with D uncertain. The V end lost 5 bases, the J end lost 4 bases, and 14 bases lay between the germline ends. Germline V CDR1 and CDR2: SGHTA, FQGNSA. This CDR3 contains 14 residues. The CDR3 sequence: CASSTRALAETQYF. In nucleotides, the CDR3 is TGTGCCAGCAGCACCCGGGCTTTGGCAGAGACCCAGTACTTC.

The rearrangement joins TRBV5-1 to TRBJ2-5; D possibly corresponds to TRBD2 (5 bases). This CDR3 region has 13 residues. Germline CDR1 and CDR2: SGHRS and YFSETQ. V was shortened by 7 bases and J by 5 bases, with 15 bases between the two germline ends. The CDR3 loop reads CASRTAPGETQYF. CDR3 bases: TGCGCCAGCCGGACTGCCCCCGGGGAGACCCAGTACTTC. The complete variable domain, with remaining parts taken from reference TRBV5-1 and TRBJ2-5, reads KAGVTQTPRYLIKTRGQQVTLSCSPISGHRSVSWYQQTPGQGLQFLFEYFSETQRNKGNFPGRFSGRQFSNSRSEMNVSTLELGDSALYLCASRTAPGETQYFGPGTRLLVL.

The CDR3 spells CASSDGTSGFSSYNEQFF. CDR3 coding DNA: TGTGCCAGCAGCGACGGGACTAGCGGCTTTAGCTCCTACAATGAGCAGTTCTTC. The J gene is TRBJ2-1, the V gene TRBV9; 11 nucleotides match TRBD2. The trim removed 3 bases at V and 0 bases at J, leaving 8 bases unmatched. The CDR3 consists of 18 residues. Germline V lookup: CDR1 SGDLS, CDR2 YYNGEE.

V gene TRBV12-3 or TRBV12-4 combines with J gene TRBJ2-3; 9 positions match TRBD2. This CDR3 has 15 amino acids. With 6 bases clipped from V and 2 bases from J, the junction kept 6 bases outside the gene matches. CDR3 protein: CASRGPSGATDTQYF. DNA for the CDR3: TGTGCCAGCAGGGGGCCTAGCGGGGCCACAGATACGCAGTATTTT.

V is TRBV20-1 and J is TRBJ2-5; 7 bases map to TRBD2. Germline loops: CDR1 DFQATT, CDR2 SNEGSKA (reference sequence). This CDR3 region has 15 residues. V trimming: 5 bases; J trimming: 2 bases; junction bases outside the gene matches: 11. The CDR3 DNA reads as TGCAGTGCTCATGGGAGGCGGGGGATTCAAGAGACCCAGTACTTC. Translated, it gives CSAHGRRGIQETQYF.

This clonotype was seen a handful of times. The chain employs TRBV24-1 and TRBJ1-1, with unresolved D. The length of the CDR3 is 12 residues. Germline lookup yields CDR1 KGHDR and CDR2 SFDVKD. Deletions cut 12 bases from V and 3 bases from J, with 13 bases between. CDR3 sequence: CALYPFYTEAFF. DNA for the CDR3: TGTGCCCTCTACCCATTTTACACTGAAGCTTTCTTT.

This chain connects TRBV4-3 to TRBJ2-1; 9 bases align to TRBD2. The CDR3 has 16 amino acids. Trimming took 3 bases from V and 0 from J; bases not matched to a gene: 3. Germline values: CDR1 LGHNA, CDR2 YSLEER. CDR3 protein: CASSQVSGSSYNEQFF. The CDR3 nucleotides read TGCGCCAGCAGCCAGGTTAGCGGGAGCTCCTACAATGAGCAGTTCTTC.

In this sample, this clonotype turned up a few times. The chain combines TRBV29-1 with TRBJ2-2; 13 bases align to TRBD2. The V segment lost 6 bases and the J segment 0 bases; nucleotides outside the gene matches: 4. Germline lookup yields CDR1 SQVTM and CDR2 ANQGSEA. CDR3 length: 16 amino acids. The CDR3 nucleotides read TGCAGCGTAAGGACTAGCGGGAGTGCGAACACCGGGGAGCTGTTTTTT. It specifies CSVRTSGSANTGELFF.

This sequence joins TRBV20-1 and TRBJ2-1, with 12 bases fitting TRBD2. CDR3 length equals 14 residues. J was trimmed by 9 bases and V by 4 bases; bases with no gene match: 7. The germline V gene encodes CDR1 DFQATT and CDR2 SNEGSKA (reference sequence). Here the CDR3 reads CSATRLAGAVEQFF. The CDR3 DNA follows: TGCAGTGCTACCCGACTAGCGGGAGCGGTTGAGCAGTTCTTC.

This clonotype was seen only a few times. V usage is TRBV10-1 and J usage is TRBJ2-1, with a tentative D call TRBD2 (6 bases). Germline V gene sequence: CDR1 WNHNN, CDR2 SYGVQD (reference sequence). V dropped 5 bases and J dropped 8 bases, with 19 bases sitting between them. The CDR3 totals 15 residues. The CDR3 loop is CASSRLVDNGYEQFF. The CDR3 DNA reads TGCGCCAGCAGTAGACTAGTCGATAATGGTTATGAGCAGTTCTTC.

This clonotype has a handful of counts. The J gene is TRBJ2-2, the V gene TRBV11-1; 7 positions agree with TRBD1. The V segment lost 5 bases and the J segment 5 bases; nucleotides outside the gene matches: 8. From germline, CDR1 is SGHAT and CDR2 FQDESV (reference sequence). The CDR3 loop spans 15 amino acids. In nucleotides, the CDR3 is TGTGCCAGCAGCACTACTTCGGGACAGACCGGGGAGCTGTTTTTT. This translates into CASSTTSGQTGELFF.

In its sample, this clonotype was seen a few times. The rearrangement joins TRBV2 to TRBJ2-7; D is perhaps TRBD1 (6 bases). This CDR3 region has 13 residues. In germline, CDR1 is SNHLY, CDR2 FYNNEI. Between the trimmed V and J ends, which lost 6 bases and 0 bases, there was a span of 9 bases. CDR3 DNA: TGTGCCAGCAGGGTACAGGGCTCCTACGAGCAGTACTTC. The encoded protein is CASRVQGSYEQYF.

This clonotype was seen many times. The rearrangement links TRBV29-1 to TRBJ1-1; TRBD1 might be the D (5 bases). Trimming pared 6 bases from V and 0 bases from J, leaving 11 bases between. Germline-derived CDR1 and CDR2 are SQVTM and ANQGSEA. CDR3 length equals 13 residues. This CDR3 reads CSVQGVLNTEAFF. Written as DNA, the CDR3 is TGCAGCGTGCAGGGTGTGTTGAACACTGAAGCTTTCTTT. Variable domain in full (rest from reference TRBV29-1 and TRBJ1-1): SAVISQKPSRDICQRGTSLTIQCQVDSQVTMMFWYRQQPGQSLTLIATANQGSEATYESGFVIDKFPISRPNLTFSTLTVSNMSPEDSSIYLCSVQGVLNTEAFFGQGTRLTVV.

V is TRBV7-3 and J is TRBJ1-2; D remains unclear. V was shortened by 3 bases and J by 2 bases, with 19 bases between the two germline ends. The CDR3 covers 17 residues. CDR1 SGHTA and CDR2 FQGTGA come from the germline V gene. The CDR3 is CASSFFRRQTWNYGYTF. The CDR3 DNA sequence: TGTGCCAGCAGCTTTTTCCGACGGCAGACCTGGAACTATGGCTACACCTTC.

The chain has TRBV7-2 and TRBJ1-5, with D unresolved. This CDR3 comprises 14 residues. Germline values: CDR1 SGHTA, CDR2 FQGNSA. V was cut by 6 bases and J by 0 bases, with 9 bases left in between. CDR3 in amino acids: CASRQDHSNQPQHF. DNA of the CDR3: TGTGCCAGCAGGCAAGATCATAGCAATCAGCCCCAGCATTTT.

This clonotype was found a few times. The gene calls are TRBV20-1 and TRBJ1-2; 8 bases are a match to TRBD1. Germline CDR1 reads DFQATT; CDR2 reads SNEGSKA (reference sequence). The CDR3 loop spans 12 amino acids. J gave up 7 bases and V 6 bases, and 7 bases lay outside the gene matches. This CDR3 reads CSALQGEGGYTF. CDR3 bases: TGCAGTGCCTTACAGGGGGAGGGTGGCTACACCTTC.

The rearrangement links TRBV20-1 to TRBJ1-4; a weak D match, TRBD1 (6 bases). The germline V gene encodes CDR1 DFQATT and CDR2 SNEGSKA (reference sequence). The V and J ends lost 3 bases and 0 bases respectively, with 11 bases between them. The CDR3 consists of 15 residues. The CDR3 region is CSASKQGPTNEKLFF. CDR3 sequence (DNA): TGCAGTGCTAGCAAACAGGGCCCAACTAATGAAAAACTGTTTTTT.

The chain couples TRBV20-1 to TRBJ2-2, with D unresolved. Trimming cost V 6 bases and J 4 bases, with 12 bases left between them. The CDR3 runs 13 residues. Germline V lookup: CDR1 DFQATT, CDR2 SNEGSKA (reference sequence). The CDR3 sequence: CSAETTLTGELFF. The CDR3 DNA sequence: TGCAGTGCAGAGACAACCCTCACCGGGGAGCTGTTTTTT.